This T cell receptor beta chain originates from a study of memory CD4+ T cells and cytomegalovirus serostatus. Findings and limits, study-wide: Each of around 69 CMV-associated TCRbeta sequences occurred in one to five individuals.

Trimming left V 4 bases short and J 5 bases short, with 14 bases between. CDR1 and CDR2 (germline): MGHRA, YSYEKL. CDR3 size: 14 residues. A few counts support this clone. Antigen: not known. Clones were sequenced by immunoSEQ multiplex PCR, and TCRdb holds only the in-frame ones, with some missing. The sample lists 84,000 or so clones; approximately 80% were seen once. The sort gate was single viable CD3+CD4+CD8-CD45RO+ cells for memory CD4+ T cells. Serum IgG to CMV pp150, pp28, p38 and p52 defined serostatus. Positive selection with CD4 microbeads enriched total CD4+ T cells. The chain is built from TRBV4-1 and TRBJ1-1; tentatively, D is TRBD1 (6 bases). The source material was memory CD4+ T cells from blood. This clonotype originated in an adult in good health and CMV-seronegative. CDR3 DNA sequence: TGCGCCAGCAGCCCACCAGGGGCCGGGACTGAAGCTTTCTTT. Translated, it gives CASSPPGAGTEAFF.